Below are 11 T cell receptor beta chains sequenced from a single sample in a study of identical twins (dated by TCRdb to about 2016). Library prep was done by 5' RACE. Sequencing relied on an Illumina HiSeq 2000. TCRdb ran its own pipeline on the public reads, namely fastp trimming at Q25 and MiXCR clone calling, and kept in-frame beta chains. Identical CDR3 proteins give one entry, which carries the most common genes and DNA. The sample table holds 1.5 million or so distinct CDR3 sequences, of which 32% were seen once. Roughly 0.3% of the sample comes from the top ten. The sequencing sample was made of cord blood. These receptors originate from a newborn girl in good health.

J is TRBJ2-5 and V is TRBV3-1; 8 bases agree with TRBD2. Germline CDR1 LGHDT, CDR2 YNNKEL (reference sequence). After removal of 1 base from V and 4 bases from J, the junction contained 8 bases not matched to a gene. The CDR3 has 16 residues. The CDR3: CASSQVGTRNTETQYF. The CDR3 DNA sequence: TGTGCCAGCAGCCAAGTCGGGACTAGGAATACAGAGACCCAGTACTTC.

The chain combines TRBV4-2 with TRBJ2-5; 9 positions agree with TRBD2. Near its end, the DNA agrees better with TRBJ2-7, so the J call may be wrong. The CDR3 covers 18 residues. Germline V CDR1 and CDR2: LGHNA, YNFKEQ. CDR3 DNA: TGTGCCAGCAGCCAAGATAGTTGGGGGACTAGCCAGGCCTACGAGCAGTACTTC. Its protein is CASSQDSWGTSQAYEQYF.

Only a few counts were recorded for this clonotype. The chain recombines TRBV11-2 with TRBJ2-1, with 8 bases lining up with TRBD2. V lost 1 base, J lost 2 bases, and 4 bases stayed unmatched. The CDR3 totals 16 residues. CDR1 is SGHAT and CDR2 is FQNNGV in the germline V gene. The CDR3 loop reads CASSLVAGRPYNEQFF. The CDR3 nucleotides are TGTGCCAGCAGCTTAGTAGCGGGGCGCCCCTACAATGAGCAGTTCTTC.

The CDR3 coding sequence is TGTGCCATCAGTGTGGCAGGGGACGGTGGCTACACCTTC. This codes for CAISVAGDGGYTF. The rearrangement joins TRBV10-3 to TRBJ1-2, with a possible D match to TRBD1 (6 bases). V shed 4 bases and J shed 7 bases, with 13 bases lying between them. This CDR3 has 13 amino acids. CDR1 and CDR2 from the germline V gene are ENHRY and SYGVKD.

This clonotype showed up just a few times. V is TRBV6-6 and J is TRBJ1-5, with D hard to call. With 0 bases removed from V and 2 bases from J, the gap between germline ends came to 8 bases. The CDR3 length is 15 residues. Germline-derived CDR1 and CDR2 are MNHNY and SVGAGI (reference sequence). The CDR3 region is CASSYSKGGNQPQHF. DNA for the CDR3: TGTGCCAGCAGTTACTCGAAGGGAGGCAATCAGCCCCAGCATTTT.

The V gene is TRBV10-3, the J gene TRBJ1-4; tentatively, D is TRBD1 (6 bases). V was trimmed by 6 bases and J by 5 bases, leaving 13 bases between them. Germline V lookup: CDR1 ENHRY, CDR2 SYGVKD. The length of the CDR3 is 14 residues. The DNA of the CDR3 is TGTGCCATCAGACCACAGGGTAGAAATGAAAAACTGTTTTTT. This codes for CAIRPQGRNEKLFF.

This clonotype was recorded a few times. The rearrangement joins TRBV12-3 or TRBV12-4 to TRBJ2-7; 14 bases are shared with TRBD2. With 2 bases clipped from V and 4 bases from J, the junction kept 4 bases outside the gene matches. The CDR3 length is 16 residues. DNA for the CDR3: TGTGCCAGCAGTTTACGCTGGACTAGCGGGAGGTACGAGCAGTACTTC. It specifies CASSLRWTSGRYEQYF.

This chain links TRBV20-1 with TRBJ1-2; weak D call: TRBD1 (5 bases). Trimming shortened V by 5 bases and J by 4 bases, and 17 bases separated the two germline ends. The CDR3 sequence is 14 residues long. CDR1 is DFQATT, CDR2 SNEGSKA, per germline (reference sequence). The CDR3 bases are TGCAGTGCTCCAGGGACGGACTCTAGCTATGGCTACACCTTC. This gives the protein CSAPGTDSSYGYTF.

The sample holds many counts of this clonotype. The rearrangement uses TRBV7-2 and TRBJ2-4; D remains ambiguous. The V end lost 2 bases, the J end lost 1 base, and 6 bases lay between the germline ends. Per germline, CDR1 SGHTA and CDR2 FQGNSA. CDR3 length equals 14 residues. The CDR3, as DNA: TGTGCCAGCAGCTTACCCCGGGCCAAAAACATTCAGTACTTC. This encodes CASSLPRAKNIQYF. Variable domain in full (rest from reference TRBV7-2 and TRBJ2-4): GAGVSQSPSNKVTEKGKDVELRCDPISGHTALYWYRQSLGQGLEFLIYFQGNSAPDKSGLPSDRFSAERTGGSVSTLTIQRTQQEDSAVYLCASSLPRAKNIQYFGAGTRLSVL.

This clonotype was seen a few times. This sequence joins TRBV20-1 and TRBJ1-5, with 8 bases aligning to TRBD1. CDR1 and CDR2 (germline): DFQATT, SNEGSKA (reference sequence). This CDR3 has 16 residues. The V and J ends lost 6 bases and 6 bases, in that order; junction bases with no gene match: 16. Here the CDR3 DNA reads TGCAGTGCCCCGACAGGGGCCCTCCCTCCTCCTCAGCCCCAGCATTTT. Translated: CSAPTGALPPPQPQHF.

The V call is TRBV10-1, the J call TRBJ2-6; D is perhaps TRBD1 or TRBD2 (5 bases each). Germline CDR1 is WNHNN and CDR2 is SYGVQD (reference sequence). The CDR3 spans 17 residues. Between the trimmed V and J ends, which lost 9 bases and 0 bases, there was a span of 18 bases. The CDR3 DNA reads TGCGCCAGTTCGACGGGACGGTATTCCTCTGGGGCCAACGTCCTGACTTTC. This encodes CASSTGRYSSGANVLTF.